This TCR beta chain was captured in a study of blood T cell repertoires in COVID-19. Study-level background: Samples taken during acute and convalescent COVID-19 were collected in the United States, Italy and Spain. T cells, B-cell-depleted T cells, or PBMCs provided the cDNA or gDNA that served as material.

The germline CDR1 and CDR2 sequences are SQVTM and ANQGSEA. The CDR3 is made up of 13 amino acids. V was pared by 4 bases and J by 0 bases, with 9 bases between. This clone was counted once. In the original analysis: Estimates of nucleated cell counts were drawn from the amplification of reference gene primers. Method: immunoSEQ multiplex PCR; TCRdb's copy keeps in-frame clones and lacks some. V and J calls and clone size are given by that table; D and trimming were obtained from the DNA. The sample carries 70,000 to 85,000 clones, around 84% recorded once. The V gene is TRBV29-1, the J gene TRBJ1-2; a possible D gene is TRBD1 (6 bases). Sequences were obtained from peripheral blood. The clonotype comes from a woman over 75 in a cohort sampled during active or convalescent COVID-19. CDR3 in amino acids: CSVGQVSNYGYTF. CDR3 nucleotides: TGCAGCGTTGGACAGGTCTCTAACTATGGCTACACCTTC.